These T cell receptor beta chains were read from a single sample in a study of early T cells in non-severe SARS-CoV-2 infection. TCRdb analysed the 5' RACE reads with MiXCR anew, one entry per CDR3 protein. This table holds tens of thousands of distinct CDR3 sequences, under 15% found once. The specimen was whole blood, collected at baseline. These receptors came from an adult who was a healthcare worker with PCR-confirmed SARS-CoV-2 infection or an uninfected control (not recorded which). CDR3s include the opening cysteine and the closing phenylalanine or tryptophan. The order of the fields is J gene, V gene, CDR3 protein.

>TRBJ2-1|TRBV13
CASSRGLAASNEQFF
>TRBJ2-5|TRBV29-1
CSLGIGETQYF
>TRBJ2-3|TRBV5-1
CASSLGGGPSDTQYF
>TRBJ2-3|TRBV7-6
CGFVRSDTQYF
>TRBJ2-6|TRBV29-1
CSVGLTGANVLTF
>TRBJ2-1|TRBV3-1
CASSQAGTGSNEQFF
>TRBJ2-2|TRBV7-3
CASSSPLGQGDTGELFF
>TRBJ1-4|TRBV4-1
CASSLRLNEKLFF
>TRBJ1-3|TRBV5-5
CASSNRVTGNTIYF
>TRBJ2-1|TRBV29-1
CSAPGGNEQFF
>TRBJ2-6|TRBV30
CAWSKLAGSTGANVLTF
>TRBJ2-3|TRBV27
CASSLFGRAQGTDTQYF
>TRBJ2-3|TRBV20-1
CSARDGAGSTDTQYF
>TRBJ2-2|TRBV2
CASTSLAGLNTGELFF
>TRBJ1-3|TRBV28
CASSWAAGRNTIYF
>TRBJ2-5|TRBV2
CASSDGQGRQETQYF
>TRBJ2-7|TRBV20-1
CSAPQDGGEQYF
>TRBJ2-5|TRBV6-6
CASKTSGETQYF
>TRBJ2-7|TRBV19
CASKGTGPYEQYF
>TRBJ1-2|TRBV11-2
CASNAPGYGYTF
>TRBJ1-4|TRBV28
CASSLPPAAREKLFF
>TRBJ1-1|TRBV2
CASGSDGEIAEAFF